What follows are 30 T cell receptor beta chains derived from one specimen sequenced in a study of neurological immune-mediated disorders. One entry per CDR3 protein results from TCRdb running MiXCR on the 5' RACE reads. The data contain tens of thousands of distinct CDR3 sequences, about 10% of them singletons. Time point in this sample: longitudinal time-point 1 (baseline). Sequenced input: PBMCs. These receptors all stem from a male donor with HTLV-1-associated myelopathy (HAM/TSP).

V gene TRBV29-1 combines with J gene TRBJ1-2; TRBD1 is a possible D gene (5 bases). This CDR3 is 15 amino acids long. Germline CDR1 is SQVTM and CDR2 is ANQGSEA. The V end lost 0 bases, the J end lost 2 bases, and 13 bases lay between the germline ends. For the CDR3, the DNA is TGCAGCGTTGAAGATCGTCTCGGACAAAACTATGGCTACACCTTC. This translates into CSVEDRLGQNYGYTF.

This clonotype turned up a few times. V is TRBV5-5 and J is TRBJ2-3, with unresolved D. V shed 1 base and J shed 11 bases, with 8 bases lying between them. This CDR3 contains 11 residues. The germline V gene has CDR1 SGHKS and CDR2 YYEKEE (reference sequence). The CDR3 nucleotides read TGTGCCAGCAGCTTGACGTCCGAGCAGTATTTT. Its protein is CASSLTSEQYF.

This clonotype was seen at least ten times. V gene TRBV12-3 or TRBV12-4 combines with J gene TRBJ2-1; no reliable D call. V lost 0 bases and J 1 base, leaving 7 bases between the germline ends. The length of the CDR3 is 15 residues. CDR3 sequence reads: CASSLASSSYNEQFF. The DNA of the CDR3 is TGTGCCAGCAGTTTAGCTAGCAGTTCCTACAATGAGCAGTTCTTC.

This clonotype appeared many times. This chain connects TRBV4-3 to TRBJ1-5; the D is unclear. This CDR3 spans 14 amino acids. V lost 0 bases and J lost 2, with 5 bases in between. Germline CDR1 reads LGHNA; CDR2 reads YSLEER. The chain's CDR3 is CASSQDSGNQPQHF. In nucleotides, the CDR3 is TGCGCCAGCAGCCAAGATAGTGGCAATCAGCCCCAGCATTTT.

With respect to this clonotype: This may stem from a read error, because a much larger clone lies one nucleotide away. CDR3 region: CASSPLGMKETRYF. For the CDR3, the DNA is TGTGCCAGCAGCCCCTTGGGGATGAAAGAGACCCGGTACTTC. The chain has TRBV5-5 and TRBJ2-5; unclear D gene. Germline V gene data show CDR1 as SGHKS and CDR2 as YYEKEE (reference sequence). The length of the CDR3 is 14 residues.

This clonotype has only a few counts. This chain joins TRBV16 and TRBJ1-1, with D unresolved. CDR1 and CDR2 from the germline V gene are KGHSY and FQNENV. V lost 5 bases and J 4 bases, leaving 14 bases between the germline ends. CDR3 length: 14 residues. CDR3 in amino acids: CASSVSRGRTEAFF. DNA of the CDR3: TGTGCCAGCAGCGTATCGCGGGGTCGCACTGAAGCTTTCTTT.

J is TRBJ2-1 and V is TRBV15, with D tentatively TRBD2 (6 bases). Per germline, CDR1 LNHNV and CDR2 YYDKDF (reference sequence). Trimming stripped 3 bases from V and 0 bases from J, with 15 bases between. CDR3 size: 17 residues. In nucleotides, the CDR3 is TGTGCCACCAGCAGCTTGGAACCTAGCGTCTCCTACAATGAGCAGTTCTTC. It is translated as CATSSLEPSVSYNEQFF.

This clonotype was picked up many times. This chain links TRBV7-6 with TRBJ1-6, with TRBD1 matching 10 bases. This CDR3 has 16 residues. After removal of 0 bases from V and 10 bases from J, the junction contained 6 bases not matched to a gene. Per germline, CDR1 SGHVS and CDR2 FNYEAQ. The CDR3: CASSLAGTGESSPLHF. DNA for the CDR3: TGTGCCAGCAGCTTAGCCGGGACAGGGGAAAGCTCACCCCTCCACTTT.

This clonotype was recorded many times. V gene TRBV28 combines with J gene TRBJ1-1; tentatively, D is TRBD1 (6 bases). Per the germline V gene, CDR1 is MDHEN and CDR2 is SYDVKM. The length of the CDR3 is 14 residues. Trimming took off 3 bases at V and 8 bases at J, with 16 bases between the two ends. CDR3 in amino acids: CASSFVRGLTEAFF. The CDR3, as DNA: TGTGCCAGCAGTTTCGTCAGGGGACTAACGGAAGCTTTCTTT.

This clonotype has at least ten counts. This chain uses TRBV7-9 with TRBJ2-1; TRBD2 matches 10 bases. The V gene end was trimmed by 6 bases and the J gene end by 4 bases; junction bases not matched to a gene: 6. The germline V gene encodes CDR1 SEHNR and CDR2 FQNEAQ (reference sequence). This CDR3 contains 15 residues. CDR3 nucleotide sequence: TGTGCCAGCAGATTCAAGCGGGGGGGATACAATGAGCAGTTCTTC. This codes for CASRFKRGGYNEQFF.

This clonotype was seen at least ten times. The gene calls are TRBV5-1 and TRBJ2-5, with TRBD2 identical over 11 bases. The CDR3 spans 16 residues. Trimming at V came to 2 bases and at J to 1 base, leaving 4 bases not matched to a gene. Germline CDR1 SGHRS, CDR2 YFSETQ. CDR3 region: CASSLGGLAGQETQYF. The CDR3 DNA sequence: TGCGCCAGCAGCTTAGGTGGACTAGCGGGCCAAGAGACCCAGTACTTC. Based on the CDR3 plus reference TRBV5-1 and TRBJ2-5, the full variable domain is KAGVTQTPRYLIKTRGQQVTLSCSPISGHRSVSWYQQTPGQGLQFLFEYFSETQRNKGNFPGRFSGRQFSNSRSEMNVSTLELGDSALYLCASSLGGLAGQETQYFGPGTRLLVL.

At least ten counts were recorded for this clonotype. This chain joins TRBV5-1 and TRBJ2-3, with D hard to call. Between the trimmed V and J ends, which lost 0 bases and 0 bases, there was a span of 2 bases. Germline lookup yields CDR1 SGHRS and CDR2 YFSETQ. The CDR3 sequence is 13 residues long. In DNA, the CDR3 is TGCGCCAGCAGCTTGGGAAGCACAGATACGCAGTATTTT. Its translation: CASSLGSTDTQYF.

This clonotype has at least ten counts. The gene calls are TRBV6-2 or TRBV6-3 and TRBJ2-7; a weak D match, TRBD1 (7 bases). This CDR3 has 14 amino acids. With 6 bases removed from V and 5 bases from J, the gap between germline ends came to 17 bases. Per germline, CDR1 MNHEY and CDR2 SVGEGT. In DNA, the CDR3 is TGTGCCAGCAGGGAACTAGACAGGGAGGACGAGCAGTACTTC. The encoded protein is CASRELDREDEQYF.

The sample holds many counts of this clonotype. The rearrangement links TRBV7-9 to TRBJ1-1; D gene unclear. Trimming removed 0 bases at V and 0 bases at J, with 5 bases between. This CDR3 has 14 residues. CDR1 is SEHNR and CDR2 is FQNEAQ in the germline V gene (reference sequence). DNA for the CDR3: TGTGCCAGCAGCTTAGCCGGGGTGAACACTGAAGCTTTCTTT. It encodes CASSLAGVNTEAFF.

This clonotype was seen at least ten times. J is TRBJ2-5 and V is TRBV5-1, with 10 bases aligning to TRBD2. Trimming took 3 bases from V and 2 from J; bases not matched to a gene: 7. From germline, CDR1 is SGHRS and CDR2 YFSETQ. The CDR3 loop spans 16 amino acids. Here the CDR3 reads CASSSLTSGAQETQYF. In nucleotides, the CDR3 is TGCGCCAGCAGCTCGCTAACTAGCGGGGCTCAAGAGACCCAGTACTTC.

This clonotype was seen many times. J is TRBJ2-3 and V is TRBV10-3; possible D gene TRBD1, 7 bases. Trimming cost V 6 bases and J 2 bases, with 12 bases left between them. Germline CDR1 is ENHRY and CDR2 is SYGVKD. This CDR3 comprises 14 residues. CDR3 nucleotides: TGTGCCATCAGAGGAGGGACAGCCACAGATACGCAGTATTTT. Protein: CAIRGGTATDTQYF.

This clonotype was recorded at least ten times. The gene calls are TRBV3-1 and TRBJ2-4; TRBD1 is a possible D gene (6 bases). The CDR3 contains 16 residues. Per the germline V gene, CDR1 is LGHDT and CDR2 is YNNKEL (reference sequence). The V end was cut by 0 bases, the J end by 2 bases, with 11 bases between. CDR3 in DNA: TGTGCCAGCAGCCAAGATAGGGGGTTTCCCAAAAACATTCAGTACTTC. It encodes CASSQDRGFPKNIQYF.

There are many counts of this clonotype. The rearrangement joins TRBV5-1 to TRBJ2-3; TRBD1 matches 7 bases. The CDR3 consists of 15 residues. After removal of 4 bases from V and 2 bases from J, the junction contained 7 bases not matched to a gene. Looked up from germline, CDR1 is SGHRS and CDR2 is YFSETQ. The CDR3 protein is CASSGGTAPTDTQYF. The CDR3 DNA follows: TGCGCCAGCAGCGGTGGGACAGCCCCCACAGATACGCAGTATTTT.

This clonotype occurred many times. The chain joins TRBV3-1 to TRBJ2-5; TRBD2 is a possible D gene (5 bases). CDR1 and CDR2 (germline): LGHDT, YNNKEL (reference sequence). The V gene lost 0 bases and the J gene lost 5 bases, with 16 bases spanning the gap. This CDR3 spans 16 amino acids. The CDR3 is CASSQDLLASQETQYF. The CDR3 nucleotides are TGTGCCAGCAGCCAAGATCTTCTAGCCTCTCAGGAGACCCAGTACTTC.

This clonotype was counted at least ten times. The chain links TRBV5-1 to TRBJ1-5; TRBD1 aligns across 7 bases. The CDR3 contains 16 residues. In germline, CDR1 is SGHRS, CDR2 YFSETQ. The V and J ends lost 0 bases and 3 bases, in that order; junction bases with no gene match: 6. In DNA, the CDR3 is TGCGCCAGCAGCTTGGAGCCGGGACAGACCAATCAGCCCCAGCATTTT. It specifies CASSLEPGQTNQPQHF.

V and J are TRBV2 and TRBJ2-1; 10 positions agree with TRBD1. V gave up 8 bases and J gave up 10 bases; unmatched junction bases: 8. The CDR3 extends over 13 amino acids. CDR1 is SNHLY, CDR2 FYNNEI, per germline. CDR3 DNA: TGTGCCAGCGGGGACAGGGGATTGGAGGAGCAGTTCTTC. Residues: CASGDRGLEEQFF.

This clonotype occurred once. A much more abundant neighbour one base away suggests this may be a read error. This chain uses TRBV20-1 with TRBJ1-1; D might be TRBD1 (5 bases). Germline lookup yields CDR1 DFQATT and CDR2 SNEGSKA (reference sequence). This CDR3 region has 11 residues. V was trimmed by 4 bases and J by 7 bases, leaving 10 bases between them. CDR3 DNA sequence: TGCAGTGCTACTAACAGGCTTGAAGCTTTCTTT. This codes for CSATNRLEAFF.

This clonotype was recorded at least ten times. This chain links TRBV5-1 with TRBJ1-1; possibly TRBD1 for D (6 bases). V lost 5 bases and J 1 base, leaving 9 bases between the germline ends. The CDR3 totals 13 residues. Germline values: CDR1 SGHRS, CDR2 YFSETQ. Here the CDR3 DNA reads TGCGCCAGCAGTTGGGGACAGAACACTGAAGCTTTCTTT. Translated: CASSWGQNTEAFF.

This clonotype was detected ten times or more. V and J are TRBV5-1 and TRBJ2-3; D assignment may be TRBD1 or TRBD2 (5 bases each). V dropped 0 bases and J dropped 1 base, with 9 bases sitting between them. The CDR3 covers 15 residues. Germline-derived CDR1 and CDR2 are SGHRS and YFSETQ. The CDR3 DNA reads as TGCGCCAGCAGCTTGGTTGGGACGGGCACAGATACGCAGTATTTT. Amino acid sequence: CASSLVGTGTDTQYF.

This clonotype was counted ten times or more. The gene calls are TRBV11-3 and TRBJ2-1; TRBD2 matches at 13 bases. Losses at the gene ends were 5 bases for V and 8 bases for J; bases not matched to a gene: 18. The CDR3 spans 19 residues. Germline CDR1 and CDR2: SGHNT and YENEEA. This CDR3 reads CASSPLSGLAGVIFDEQFF. Here the CDR3 DNA reads TGTGCCAGCAGCCCTCTCAGTGGACTAGCGGGGGTTATATTTGATGAGCAGTTCTTC.

This clonotype was observed at least ten times. CDR3: CASSLLGLAEETQYF. In DNA, the CDR3 is TGTGCCAGCAGCTTGTTAGGACTAGCGGAAGAGACCCAGTACTTC. The chain uses TRBV5-5 and TRBJ2-5; 10 bases match TRBD2. V lost 1 base and J lost 3; bases outside the gene matches: 3. This CDR3 is built from 15 residues. Looked up from germline, CDR1 is SGHKS and CDR2 is YYEKEE (reference sequence).

Details on this clonotype: This may stem from a read error, because a much larger clone lies one nucleotide away. The chain couples TRBV25-1 to TRBJ2-3; TRBD1 matches 7 bases. Germline CDR1 MGHDK, CDR2 SYGVNS. The CDR3 totals 13 residues. This chain's CDR3 is CVSSETGTDTQYF. The CDR3 DNA reads as TGTGTCAGCAGTGAGACAGGGACAGATACGCAGTATTTT.

This chain joins TRBV11-1 and TRBJ1-4; unclear D gene. V was cut by 1 base and J by 8 bases, with 5 bases left in between. Germline V gene sequence: CDR1 SGHAT, CDR2 FQDESV (reference sequence). The CDR3 extends over 12 amino acids. CDR3 region: CASSLEEEKLFF. The CDR3 DNA follows: TGTGCCAGCAGCTTAGAGGAGGAAAAACTGTTTTTT.

This clonotype was seen at least ten times. V gene TRBV7-2 combines with J gene TRBJ2-7; 9 nucleotides match TRBD1. Germline lookup yields CDR1 SGHTA and CDR2 FQGNSA. Trimming removed 3 bases from V and 7 bases from J; junction bases left unmatched: 10. This CDR3 has 15 amino acids. The CDR3 nucleotides read TGTGCCAGCAGCTTCGCCGGGACAGGGACGGATGAGCAGTACTTC. Residues: CASSFAGTGTDEQYF.

This clonotype has more than one count but fewer than ten. Being one base from a much bigger clone, this may be a read error. The rearrangement uses TRBV3-1 and TRBJ1-2; no clear D. V was pared by 1 base and J by 9 bases, with 9 bases between. The CDR3 runs 12 residues. Germline V lookup: CDR1 LGHDT, CDR2 YNNKEL (reference sequence). In DNA form, the CDR3 reads TGTGCCAGCAGCCAAGGCGGCGAGTGCTACACCTTC. This encodes CASSQGGECYTF.